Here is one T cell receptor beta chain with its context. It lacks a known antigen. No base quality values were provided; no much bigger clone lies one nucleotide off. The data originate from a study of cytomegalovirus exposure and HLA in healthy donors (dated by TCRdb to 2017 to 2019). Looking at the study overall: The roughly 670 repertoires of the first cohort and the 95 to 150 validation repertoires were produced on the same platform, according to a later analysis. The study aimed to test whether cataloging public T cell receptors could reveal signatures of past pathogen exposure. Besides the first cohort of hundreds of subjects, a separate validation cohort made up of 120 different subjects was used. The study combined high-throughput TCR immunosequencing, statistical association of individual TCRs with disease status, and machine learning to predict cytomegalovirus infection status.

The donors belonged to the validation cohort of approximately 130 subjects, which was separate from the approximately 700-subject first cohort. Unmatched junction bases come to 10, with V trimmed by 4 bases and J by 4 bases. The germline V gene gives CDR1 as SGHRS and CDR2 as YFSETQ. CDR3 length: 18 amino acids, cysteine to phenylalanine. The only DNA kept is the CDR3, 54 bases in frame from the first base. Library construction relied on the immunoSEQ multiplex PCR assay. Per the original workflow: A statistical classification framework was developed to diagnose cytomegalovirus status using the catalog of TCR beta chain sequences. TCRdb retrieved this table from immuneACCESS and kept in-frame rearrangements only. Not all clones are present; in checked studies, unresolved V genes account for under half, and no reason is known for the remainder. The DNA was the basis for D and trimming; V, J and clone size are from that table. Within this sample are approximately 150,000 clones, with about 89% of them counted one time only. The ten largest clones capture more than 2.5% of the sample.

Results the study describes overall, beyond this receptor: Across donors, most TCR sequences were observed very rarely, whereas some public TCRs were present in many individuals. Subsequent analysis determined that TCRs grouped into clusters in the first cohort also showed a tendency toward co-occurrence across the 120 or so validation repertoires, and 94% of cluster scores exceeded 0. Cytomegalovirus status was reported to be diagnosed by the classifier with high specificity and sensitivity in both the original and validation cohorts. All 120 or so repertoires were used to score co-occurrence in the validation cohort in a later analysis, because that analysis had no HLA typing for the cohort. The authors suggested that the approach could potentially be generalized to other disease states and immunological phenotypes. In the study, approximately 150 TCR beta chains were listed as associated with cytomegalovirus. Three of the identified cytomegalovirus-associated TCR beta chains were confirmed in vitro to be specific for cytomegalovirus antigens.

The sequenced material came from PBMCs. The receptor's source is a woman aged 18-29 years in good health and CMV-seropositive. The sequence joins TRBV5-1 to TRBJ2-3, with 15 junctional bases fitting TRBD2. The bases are TGCGCCAGCAGCCGGGGACTAGCGGGAGGACCGGGCGCAGATACGCAGTATTTT. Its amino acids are CASSRGLAGGPGADTQYF. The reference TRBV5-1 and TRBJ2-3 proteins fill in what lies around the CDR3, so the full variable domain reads KAGVTQTPRYLIKTRGQQVTLSCSPISGHRSVSWYQQTPGQGLQFLFEYFSETQRNKGNFPGRFSGRQFSNSRSEMNVSTLELGDSALYLCASSRGLAGGPGADTQYFGPGTRLTVL.